Listed here is a single T cell receptor beta chain. The table came from immunoSEQ multiplex PCR; TCRdb's copy has only in-frame clones and leaves some out. Here the sample spans around 200,000 clones, about 80% being singletons. The length of the CDR3 is 15 residues. CDR1 SGHVS and CDR2 FQNEAQ come from the germline V gene. The junction had 4 bases not matched to a gene; V was cut back by 5 bases and J by 0 bases. This sample was included in a study of blood T cell repertoires in COVID-19. Looking at the study overall: PBMCs, B-cell-depleted T cells, or T cells provided the cDNA or gDNA that made up the material.

V is TRBV7-8 and J is TRBJ2-1; 7 bases line up with TRBD1. This TCR came from a man aged 25-40 years with active or convalescent COVID-19. The specimen was peripheral blood. CDR3 residues: CASSPNRGSYNEQFF. The CDR3 nucleotides read TGTGCCAGCAGCCCCAACAGGGGCTCCTACAATGAGCAGTTCTTC.